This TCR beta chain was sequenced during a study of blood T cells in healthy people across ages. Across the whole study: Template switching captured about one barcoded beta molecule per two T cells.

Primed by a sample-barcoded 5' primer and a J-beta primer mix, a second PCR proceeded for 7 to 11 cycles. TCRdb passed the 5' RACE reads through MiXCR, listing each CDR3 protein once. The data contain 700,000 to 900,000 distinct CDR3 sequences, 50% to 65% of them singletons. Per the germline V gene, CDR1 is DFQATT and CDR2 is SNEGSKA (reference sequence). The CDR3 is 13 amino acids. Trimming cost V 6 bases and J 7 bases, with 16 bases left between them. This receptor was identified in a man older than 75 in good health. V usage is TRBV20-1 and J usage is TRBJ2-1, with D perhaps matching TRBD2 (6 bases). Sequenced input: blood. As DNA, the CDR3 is TGCAGTGCCTCTAGTAGGGCGGGGAATGAGCAGTTCTTC. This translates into CSASSRAGNEQFF.